The table lists the clone carrying this T cell receptor (beta chain) with many counts. Its specificity is not known. The data are from a study of glioma-infiltrating T cells. Study-wide findings and caveats: Tissue-blood divergence was below expectation in non-neoplastic patients, above in gliomas.

Germline V gene sequence: CDR1 LNHDA, CDR2 SQIVND (reference sequence). The CDR3 sequence is 19 residues long. V trimming: 5 bases; J trimming: 0 bases; junction bases outside the gene matches: 11. Using RNA template, CDR3s of TCR alpha and beta were amplified with iRepertoire arm-PCR. Input was about 85-400 ng of tissue mRNA or PBMC total RNA. TCRdb called the multiplex PCR reads again in MiXCR, with one record for every CDR3 protein. This table holds roughly 190,000 distinct CDR3 sequences, over 25% found once. This rearrangement joins TRBV19 to TRBJ2-3; 13 bases map to TRBD2. Sequenced sample: glioma tissue, nonneoplastic brain tissue, or PBMCs (not recorded which). The TCR comes from a human donor with low-grade glioma or glioblastoma, undergoing nonglioma brain surgery, or in good health (not recorded which). The CDR3 DNA follows: TGTGCCAGTAGTTATCGAGGACTAGCGGGGGCGACTAGCACAGATACGCAGTATTTT. Translated, it gives CASSYRGLAGATSTDTQYF.